The subject of this entry is one T cell receptor (beta chain). Antigen specificity is unknown. 60 Vbeta and 13 Jbeta primers were used in PCR. Generated by immunoSEQ multiplex PCR, the TCRdb table keeps only in-frame clones and is missing some. The table records about 98,000 clones, 80% to 90% of them present only once. This specimen comes from a study of cytomegalovirus exposure and HLA in healthy donors. Each donor was nominally healthy when sampled (though unrecorded immune exposures were likely). Overall study results and limits: Exclusion as indistinguishable affected some V segments, including TRBV6-2 and TRBV6-3. Reported results showed that the classifier diagnosed cytomegalovirus status with high specificity and sensitivity. When presence/absence was analysed, sequencing depth was taken to be roughly uniform across donors.

The CDR3 covers 14 residues. From germline, CDR1 is LNHDA and CDR2 SQIVND (reference sequence). V lost 5 bases, J lost 1 base, and 9 bases lay in between. This sequence was found in a middle-aged man in good health and CMV-seronegative. The source material was PBMCs. The chain combines TRBV19 with TRBJ2-1; D remains unclear. This chain's CDR3 is CASSPYSSYNEQFF. In DNA, the CDR3 is TGTGCCAGTAGTCCTTACAGTTCCTACAATGAGCAGTTCTTC.